Following are 26 T cell receptor beta chains from one sample sequenced in a study of PD-1 blockade in classical Hodgkin lymphoma. Sequencing was performed with immunoSEQ multiplex PCR; in TCRdb, only in-frame clones are kept and a portion is missing. The data hold under 60,000 clones, with roughly nine tenths observed a single time. The time point here: cycle 4 day 1 (C4D1), after around six weeks of nivolumab. Autologous stem cell transplantation was followed by relapse in every patient, and brentuximab vedotin exposure varied. Sequenced material: peripheral blood mononuclear cells (PBMCs), taken before the fourth cycle of nivolumab. These receptors came from a human donor with classical Hodgkin lymphoma.

The V call is TRBV28, the J call TRBJ1-4; 9 positions agree with TRBD1. J lost 1 base, V lost 4 bases, and 10 bases had no gene match. Germline loops: CDR1 MDHEN, CDR2 SYDVKM. This CDR3 region has 18 residues. The CDR3 reads CASSSSGTGLGTNEKLFF. The DNA of the CDR3 is TGTGCCAGCAGTTCCTCGGGGACAGGGTTAGGAACTAATGAAAAACTGTTTTTT.

The chain is built from TRBV7-9 and TRBJ2-2; D unclear. CDR3 length: 12 amino acids. V dropped 5 bases and J dropped 6 bases, with 7 bases sitting between them. The V gene's germline CDR1 is SEHNR and CDR2 FQNEAQ (reference sequence). CDR3 amino acids: CASSPLSGELFF. CDR3 in DNA: TGTGCCAGCAGCCCCTTGTCCGGGGAGCTGTTTTTT.

The gene calls are TRBV7-2 and TRBJ1-5; 11 bases agree with TRBD1. This CDR3 is built from 14 residues. Looked up from germline, CDR1 is SGHTA and CDR2 is FQGNSA. Trimming at V came to 4 bases and at J to 7 bases, leaving 3 bases not matched to a gene. CDR3 sequence reads: CASSSDRGRQPQHF. CDR3 sequence (DNA): TGTGCCAGCAGCTCGGACAGGGGGCGACAGCCCCAGCATTTT.

This chain uses TRBV19 with TRBJ1-1, with D hard to call. The CDR3 loop spans 15 amino acids. V lost 1 base and J 8 bases, leaving 17 bases between the germline ends. CDR1 and CDR2 (germline): LNHDA, SQIVND (reference sequence). DNA of the CDR3: TGTGCCAGTAGTATAGGACGGACGGACTTTGGGGAAGCTTTCTTT. Translation gives CASSIGRTDFGEAFF.

In this sample, this clone turned up a few times. The chain recombines TRBV28 with TRBJ2-7, with TRBD1 matching over 7 bases. Losses at the gene ends were 5 bases for V and 0 bases for J; bases not matched to a gene: 7. The CDR3 contains 15 residues. Per germline, CDR1 MDHEN and CDR2 SYDVKM. This CDR3 is CASSAVGTVSYEQYF. Here the CDR3 DNA reads TGTGCCAGCAGTGCCGTCGGGACAGTCTCCTACGAGCAGTACTTC.

The rearrangement joins TRBV6-1 to TRBJ2-7, with D perhaps given as TRBD1 or TRBD2 (5 bases each). This CDR3 contains 14 residues. V was pared by 4 bases and J by 4 bases, with 14 bases between. CDR1 is MNHNS, CDR2 SASEGT, per germline. The CDR3: CASSAGTVKYEQYF. The CDR3 coding sequence is TGTGCCAGCAGTGCCGGGACCGTGAAATACGAGCAGTACTTC.

The gene calls are TRBV6-6 and TRBJ2-5; 7 bases fit TRBD1. Germline trimming cut 0 bases from V and 2 bases from J; bases unmatched to any gene: 3. Germline CDR1 reads MNHNY; CDR2 reads SVGAGI (reference sequence). The CDR3 loop spans 15 amino acids. The CDR3, as DNA: TGTGCCAGCAGTTACTCGAAGGGACAGCAAGAGACCCAGTACTTC. Its protein is CASSYSKGQQETQYF.

This sequence joins TRBV13 and TRBJ1-2; D gene ambiguous. V was clipped by 4 bases and J by 0 bases, with 6 bases between them. Germline-derived CDR1 and CDR2 are PRHDT and FYEKMQ (reference sequence). CDR3 length: 13 amino acids. The CDR3 DNA follows: TGTGCCAGCAGCTCCGGGGCTAACTATGGCTACACCTTC. It specifies CASSSGANYGYTF.

The V call is TRBV5-1, the J call TRBJ1-3, with 8 bases that match TRBD1. The CDR3 covers 15 residues. V lost 4 bases to trimming and J lost 4 bases; unmatched junction nucleotides: 7. In germline, CDR1 is SGHRS, CDR2 YFSETQ. This CDR3 is CASSQGQARGNTIYF. The CDR3 bases are TGCGCCAGCAGCCAGGGACAGGCAAGGGGAAACACCATATATTTT. Full variable domain (outside the CDR3, taken from reference TRBV5-1 and TRBJ1-3): KAGVTQTPRYLIKTRGQQVTLSCSPISGHRSVSWYQQTPGQGLQFLFEYFSETQRNKGNFPGRFSGRQFSNSRSEMNVSTLELGDSALYLCASSQGQARGNTIYFGEGSWLTVV.

The CDR3 protein is CASSLVSGTQYF. The CDR3 bases are TGTGCCAGCAGCTTGGTTTCTGGGACCCAGTACTTC. This chain uses TRBV5-4 with TRBJ2-5; the D is unclear. Germline CDR1 SGHNT, CDR2 YYREEE (reference sequence). CDR3 size: 12 residues. Trimming shortened V by 0 bases and J by 7 bases, and 7 bases separated the two germline ends.

J is TRBJ2-4 and V is TRBV7-2, with 9 bases identical to TRBD1. The CDR3 has 18 residues. The germline V gene has CDR1 SGHTA and CDR2 FQGNSA. The trim removed 1 base at V and 2 bases at J, leaving 9 bases unmatched. The CDR3 loop is CASSLVGTGSVTKNIQYF. The DNA for the CDR3 is TGTGCCAGCAGCTTAGTGGGGACAGGGAGTGTGACCAAAAACATTCAGTACTTC.

V gene TRBV7-2 combines with J gene TRBJ2-5; D unresolved. Germline lookup yields CDR1 SGHTA and CDR2 FQGNSA. The ends were cut back, 0 bases at V and 5 bases at J, with 13 bases in the middle. The CDR3 loop spans 15 amino acids. The CDR3 coding sequence is TGTGCCAGCAGCTTAGCCAGTGGGCCGATGGAGACCCAGTACTTC. This codes for CASSLASGPMETQYF.

The chain uses TRBV5-4 and TRBJ1-1; 7 bases align to TRBD1. J was trimmed by 3 bases and V by 0 bases; bases with no gene match: 5. The CDR3 has 15 residues. The V gene's germline CDR1 is SGHNT and CDR2 YYREEE (reference sequence). CDR3 residues: CASSLERGRDTEAFF. CDR3 bases: TGTGCCAGCAGCTTGGAGAGGGGGCGCGACACTGAAGCTTTCTTT. The full variable domain, rest sourced from reference TRBV5-4 and TRBJ1-1, is ETGVTQSPTHLIKTRGQQVTLRCSSQSGHNTVSWYQQALGQGPQFIFQYYREEENGRGNFPPRFSGLQFPNYSSELNVNALELDDSALYLCASSLERGRDTEAFFGQGTRLTVV.

The rearrangement links TRBV9 to TRBJ1-1; the D is unclear. V lost 0 bases to trimming and J lost 0 bases, with 15 bases between them. CDR3 length equals 17 residues. Germline V gene lookup returns CDR1 SGDLS and CDR2 YYNGEE. The DNA of the CDR3 is TGTGCCAGCAGCGTAGGGCCTGGCGGCGGGATGAACACTGAAGCTTTCTTT. This gives the protein CASSVGPGGGMNTEAFF.

Remarks on this clone: Distinct nucleotide sequences in the sample also encode this CDR3. The J gene is TRBJ2-3, the V gene TRBV5-6; 8 nucleotides align to TRBD2. Germline CDR1 SGHDT, CDR2 YYEEEE. The V segment lost 4 bases and the J segment 0 bases; nucleotides outside the gene matches: 7. The CDR3 spans 16 residues. The CDR3 loop is CASSLATSGSTDTQYF. CDR3 in DNA: TGTGCCAGCAGCCTGGCCACTAGCGGTAGCACAGATACGCAGTATTTT.

The chain links TRBV2 to TRBJ2-7, with 9 bases that match TRBD1. CDR3 length: 16 amino acids. Unmatched junction bases numbered 7, after V lost 0 bases and J lost 4 bases. Germline values: CDR1 SNHLY, CDR2 FYNNEI. CDR3 nucleotide sequence: TGTGCCAGCAGTGAAGCGCGAGGACAGGGGAGGTACGAGCAGTACTTC. Protein: CASSEARGQGRYEQYF.

V gene TRBV6-5 combines with J gene TRBJ2-2, with TRBD1 matching over 9 bases. In germline, CDR1 is MNHEY, CDR2 SVGAGI. Trimming took 5 bases from V and 5 from J; bases not matched to a gene: 6. There are 15 residues in the CDR3. The CDR3 protein is CASSPGTGRTGELFF. DNA for the CDR3: TGTGCCAGCAGTCCCGGGACAGGGAGAACCGGGGAGCTGTTTTTT.

The chain links TRBV7-9 to TRBJ2-5; D gene unclear. V was shortened by 1 base and J by 6 bases, with 9 bases between the two germline ends. The CDR3 has 13 residues. Germline CDR1 SEHNR, CDR2 FQNEAQ (reference sequence). CDR3 sequence: CASSLGTEKTQYF. CDR3 DNA sequence: TGTGCCAGCAGCTTAGGGACGGAAAAGACCCAGTACTTC.

This clone was observed a single time. The chain employs TRBV19 and TRBJ2-4; D is possibly TRBD1 (5 bases). The V end lost 6 bases, the J end lost 0 bases, and 15 bases lay between the germline ends. CDR3 length: 16 residues. CDR1 LNHDA and CDR2 SQIVND come from the germline V gene (reference sequence). CDR3: CASSVGHSEAKNIQYF. The CDR3 DNA sequence: TGTGCCAGTAGCGTCGGACATTCAGAAGCCAAAAACATTCAGTACTTC.

This sequence joins TRBV6-5 and TRBJ1-5, with D hard to call. Per germline, CDR1 MNHEY and CDR2 SVGAGI. The CDR3 contains 15 residues. Trimming shortened V by 5 bases and J by 0 bases, and 11 bases separated the two germline ends. The CDR3 DNA sequence: TGTGCCAGCAGTGTCCCCTACGGTAGCAATCAGCCCCAGCATTTT. It translates to CASSVPYGSNQPQHF.

V and J are TRBV6-6 and TRBJ2-7; D assignment may be TRBD1 or TRBD2 (6 bases each). Per germline, CDR1 MNHNY and CDR2 SVGAGI (reference sequence). This CDR3 spans 14 amino acids. Trimming removed 0 bases from V and 7 bases from J, with 13 bases in between. The CDR3, as DNA: TGTGCCAGCAGTTACTCGACAACAGGGAGGGAGCAGTACTTC. Translated: CASSYSTTGREQYF.

The chain carries TRBV10-2 and TRBJ2-1; D remains ambiguous. The germline V gene has CDR1 WSHSY and CDR2 SAAADI. This CDR3 comprises 11 residues. V dropped 7 bases and J dropped 7 bases, with 8 bases sitting between them. In nucleotides, the CDR3 is TGCGCCAGCACGACTGGAAATGAGCAGTTCTTC. It translates to CASTTGNEQFF.

This clone was seen a handful of times. The chain employs TRBV7-8 and TRBJ2-1; possible D gene TRBD1, 6 bases. This CDR3 contains 16 residues. V lost 1 base and J lost 2, with 12 bases in between. Germline CDR1 and CDR2: SGHVS and FQNEAQ. The CDR3 protein is CASSLETRQAYNEQFF. CDR3 nucleotide sequence: TGTGCCAGCAGCTTAGAAACTCGACAGGCCTACAATGAGCAGTTCTTC.

The chain carries TRBV2 and TRBJ2-5; 9 positions agree with TRBD1. Germline V CDR1 and CDR2: SNHLY, FYNNEI. Trimming took 6 bases from V and 11 from J; bases not matched to a gene: 13. The CDR3 is 14 amino acids. CDR3 sequence: CASRDLGTGLSQYF. CDR3 DNA sequence: TGTGCCAGCAGGGATCTCGGGACAGGGCTCTCACAGTACTTC.

The CDR3 DNA is TGTGCCAGCCGCAAGTCCCGACAGGGGGCCACTGAAGCTTTCTTT. This encodes CASRKSRQGATEAFF. J is TRBJ1-1 and V is TRBV2; 10 nucleotides match TRBD1. The CDR3 runs 15 residues. The trim removed 8 bases at V and 4 bases at J, leaving 10 bases unmatched. Germline CDR1 reads SNHLY; CDR2 reads FYNNEI.

The chain recombines TRBV4-3 with TRBJ1-1; D gene ambiguous. Germline loops: CDR1 LGHNA, CDR2 YSLEER. V lost 0 bases and J 2 bases, leaving 7 bases between the germline ends. The CDR3 runs to 14 residues. This CDR3 is CASSQDQYNTEAFF. Written as DNA, the CDR3 is TGCGCCAGCAGCCAAGATCAATATAACACTGAAGCTTTCTTT.